What follows describes a single T cell receptor beta chain. No antigen is known for it. Germline CDR1 reads SGHRS; CDR2 reads YFSETQ. The CDR3 has 14 amino acids. V lost 2 bases, J lost 5 bases, and 12 bases lay in between. This entry comes from a study of cytomegalovirus exposure and HLA in healthy donors. Regarding the study as a whole: An analysis that came later showed most CMV-associated TCR beta chains appearing HLA-restricted. Some public TCRs appeared in many individuals, while most sequences were rare. The records held CMV serostatus as the only immune exposure information.

PCR primers comprised 60 Vbeta and 13 Jbeta primers. TCRdb's table, derived via immunoSEQ multiplex PCR, lists solely in-frame clones and lacks some. This table lists 120,000 or so clones. V usage is TRBV5-1 and J usage is TRBJ2-3; D perhaps matches TRBD2 (7 bases). The material sequenced was PBMCs. The origin of this receptor is a man younger than 35 in good health and CMV-seronegative. Written as DNA, the CDR3 is TGCGCCAGCAGCTTCGGGGGGCTTAGAGATACGCAGTATTTT. Encoded protein: CASSFGGLRDTQYF.